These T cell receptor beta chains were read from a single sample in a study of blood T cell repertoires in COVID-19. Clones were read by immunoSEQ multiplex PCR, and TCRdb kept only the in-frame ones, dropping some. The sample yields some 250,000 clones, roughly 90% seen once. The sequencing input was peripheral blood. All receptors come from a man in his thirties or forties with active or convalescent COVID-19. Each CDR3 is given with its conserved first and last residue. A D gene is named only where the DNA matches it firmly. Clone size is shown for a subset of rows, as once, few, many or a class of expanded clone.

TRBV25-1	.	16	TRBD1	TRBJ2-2	TGTGCCAGCAGTGAATTAGGACAGGAAATCACCGGGGAGCTGTTTTTT	CASSELGQEITGELFF
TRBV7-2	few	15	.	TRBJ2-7	TGTGCCAGCACCCCCGGGGCAGGGGTGAGAGGGGAGCAGTACTTC	CASTPGAGVRGEQYF
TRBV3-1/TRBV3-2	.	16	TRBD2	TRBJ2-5	TGTGCCAGCAGCCCCCAATTAGCGGGGGTTCAAGAGACCCAGTACTTC	CASSPQLAGVQETQYF
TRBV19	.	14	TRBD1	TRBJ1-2	TGTGCCAGTAGTTTATCCAGGGGGCACTATGGCTACACCTTC	CASSLSRGHYGYTF
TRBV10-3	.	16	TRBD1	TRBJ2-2	TGTGCCATCAGTGAGCCGGGACAGGGGGCCGACGGGGAGCTGTTTTTT	CAISEPGQGADGELFF
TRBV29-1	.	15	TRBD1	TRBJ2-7	TGCAGCGTTGTTAACCGGGACAGTCCTTCCTACGAGCAGTACTTC	CSVVNRDSPSYEQYF
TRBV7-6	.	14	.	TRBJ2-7	TGTGCCAGCAGCTTTGAGGGAGGCACCTACGAGCAGTACTTC	CASSFEGGTYEQYF
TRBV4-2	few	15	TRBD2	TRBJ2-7	TGTGCCAGCAGCCCTCTACCGGGGGGATCCTACGAGCAGTACTTC	CASSPLPGGSYEQYF
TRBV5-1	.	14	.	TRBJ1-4	TGCGCCAGCAGCCCAGGGTCAACTAATGAAAAACTGTTTTTT	CASSPGSTNEKLFF
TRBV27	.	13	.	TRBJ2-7	TGTGCCAGCAGACGGGGGAGCTCCTACGAGCAGTACTTC	CASRRGSSYEQYF
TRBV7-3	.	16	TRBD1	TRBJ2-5	TGTGCCAGCAGCCTTATGGCAGGGGGCCAAGCGGAGACCCAGTACTTC	CASSLMAGGQAETQYF
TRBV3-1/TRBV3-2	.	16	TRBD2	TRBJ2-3	TGTGCCAGCAGCCAAGGGACTAGCGGGATAACAGATACGCAGTATTTT	CASSQGTSGITDTQYF
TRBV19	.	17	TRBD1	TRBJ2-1	TGTGCCAGTAGTAGGGGTGGGATTTGGACAGGGGCCGGTGAGCAGTTCTTC	CASSRGGIWTGAGEQFF
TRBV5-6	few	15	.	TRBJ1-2	TGTGCCAGCAGCTTCTTATTTTCAGGGATCAATGGCTACACCTTC	CASSFLFSGINGYTF
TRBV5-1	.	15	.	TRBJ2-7	TGCGCCAGCAGCTTGAGTTCGGCAGGCACCTACGAGCAGTACTTC	CASSLSSAGTYEQYF
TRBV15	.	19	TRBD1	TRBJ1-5	TGTGCCACCAGCAGAGAAATGACAGGGGGTGTGGTGGGCAATCAGCCCCAGCATTTT	CATSREMTGGVVGNQPQHF
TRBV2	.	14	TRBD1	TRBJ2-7	TGTGCCAGCAGTGGAACCAGGGGGCGAAACGAGCAGTACTTC	CASSGTRGRNEQYF
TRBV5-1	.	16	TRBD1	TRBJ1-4	TGCGCCAGCAGCTTCGGACAGGGCGCAACTAATGAAAAACTGTTTTTT	CASSFGQGATNEKLFF
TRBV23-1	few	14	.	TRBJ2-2	TGCGCCAGCCTACACCGAAGCGAACACCGGGGAGCTGTTTTT	CASLHRSEHRGAVF
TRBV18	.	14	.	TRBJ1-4	TGTGCCAGCTCACAGACAGCCTCTAATGAAAAACTGTTTTTT	CASSQTASNEKLFF
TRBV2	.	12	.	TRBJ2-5	TGTGCCAGCAACGGCGGACAAGAGACCCAGTACTTC	CASNGGQETQYF
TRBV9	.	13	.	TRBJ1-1	TGTGCCAGCAGCGTAGACCCCCAGAGGGAAGCTTTCTTT	CASSVDPQREAFF
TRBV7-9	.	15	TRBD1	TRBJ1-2	TGTGCCAGCAGCTTAGCGGGGACAGTCAACTATGGCTACACCTTC	CASSLAGTVNYGYTF
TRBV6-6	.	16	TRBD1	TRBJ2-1	TGTGCCAGCAGTTACGCCTCACGACAGGGTTGGCATGAGCAGTTCTTC	CASSYASRQGWHEQFF
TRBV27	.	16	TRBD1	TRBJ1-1	TGTGCCAGCAGTAAGGGACAGGGGGTAGCGAACACTGAAGCTTTCTTT	CASSKGQGVANTEAFF